The source of this T cell receptor (beta chain) is a study of CD8+CD57+ T cells in acquired aplastic anemia. Genomic DNA templated the TCR beta VDJ and CDR3 profiling. TCRdb fed the reads into MiXCR, producing one record per CDR3 protein. This table holds just over 450,000 distinct CDR3 sequences, about a third found once. Concerning this clonotype itself: What it recognizes is unknown.

General study findings and limits: Patients and controls were found to share some 30 CD8+ CDR3 sequences. Simpson's diversity of CD8+ cells was not significantly different in patients compared with controls.

J lost 7 bases, V lost 5 bases, and 10 bases had no gene match. The CDR3 is made up of 16 amino acids. Flow cytometry had shown expanded CD8+CD57+ cells in the patients chosen for sequencing. There were no patients without severe acquired aplastic anemia. No therapy was given to patients before blood sampling. Sequencing was performed on sorted CD4+, CD8+, or CD8+CD57+ T cells (not recorded which) from PBMCs. This chain connects TRBV12-3 or TRBV12-4 to TRBJ2-1; TRBD2 aligns across 11 bases. The TCR sequence derives from a human donor with aplastic anemia. The CDR3 protein is CASSDPLAGGLNEQFF. The CDR3 nucleotides read TGTGCCAGCAGTGACCCTTTAGCGGGAGGGCTTAATGAGCAGTTCTTC.